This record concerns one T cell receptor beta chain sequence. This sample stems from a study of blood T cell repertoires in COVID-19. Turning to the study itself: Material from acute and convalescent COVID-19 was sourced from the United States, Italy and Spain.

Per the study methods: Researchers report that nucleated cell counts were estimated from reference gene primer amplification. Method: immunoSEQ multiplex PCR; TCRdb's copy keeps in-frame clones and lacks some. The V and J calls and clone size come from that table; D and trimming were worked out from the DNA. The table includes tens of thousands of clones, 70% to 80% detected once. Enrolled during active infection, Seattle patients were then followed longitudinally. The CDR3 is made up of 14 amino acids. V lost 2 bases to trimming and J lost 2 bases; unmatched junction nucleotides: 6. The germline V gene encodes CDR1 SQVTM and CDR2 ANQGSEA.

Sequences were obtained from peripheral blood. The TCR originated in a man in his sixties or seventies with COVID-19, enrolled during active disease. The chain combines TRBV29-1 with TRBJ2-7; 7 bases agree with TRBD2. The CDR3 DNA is TGCAGCGTTGAATTACCTAGCGGCACCTACGAGCAGTACTTC. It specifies CSVELPSGTYEQYF.